What follows is one TCR beta chain and its context. Its antigen specificity is not known. Base qualities are missing; no much larger clone stands one base away. The data derive from a study of blood T cells in healthy people across ages (dated by TCRdb to the mid-2010s). General notes on the study: In model experiments, roughly one uniquely barcoded TCR beta cDNA molecule per two T cells was captured by template switching. To avoid experimental bias, donors of different ages were spread randomly across the sequencing lanes. The donors were split into four age groups: young (average around 15 years), middle-aged (39), aged (over 55) and long-lived (roughly 77). Age-related changes in TCR beta repertoire diversity were measured in the study by deep sequencing normalized with unique cDNA molecular identifiers. Two additional independent replicas of 1 million unique cDNA reads from the same blood draw were analyzed for two donors (one aged 18 to 29 and one aged 80 or older).

Libraries were built with 5' RACE. The sequencing machine was an Illumina HiSeq 2500. A second PCR of roughly 7 to 11 cycles was run with a J-beta primer mix and a sample-barcoded 5' primer. A unique molecular identifier was introduced onto each TCR beta cDNA molecule by a template-switch 5' adaptor carrying 12 random nucleotides. At least 2.5 million CDR3-containing paired-end reads were obtained from each sample. First-strand cDNA synthesis was performed from all RNA using the Mint cDNA synthesis kit, with priming by a TRBC-specific oligonucleotide. All cDNA was treated with uracil-DNA glycosylase and then went through a first 18-cycle PCR with the universal primers M1SS and BC2_uni_R. The paper's data handling went like this. For normalization, 1 million high-quality reads were randomly selected from each sample, with every read carrying a distinct molecular identifier. Reads sharing molecular identifiers were discarded rather than binned into consensus sequences. MiTCR, set to a Q25 quality threshold and the strictest error-elimination algorithm, was used for CDR3 identification, clonotype clustering and error correction. Lower-bound total TCR beta diversity was estimated with a nonparametric unseen species model using Euler transformation. The public reads were run again by TCRdb, first through fastp at Q25 and then through MiXCR, and only productive beta chains were kept. Every CDR3 protein is listed once, alongside the most common genes and DNA of its rows. TCRdb's processing, not the study's, gives the V and J calls here. The table for this sample lists 650,000 to 800,000 distinct CDR3 sequences; more than 40% of them were counted only once. The ten most abundant clones make up roughly 18% of the sample.

Donors were 39 systemically healthy Caucasian individuals from Russia aged roughly 6 to 100 years. Each donor gave approximately 9.3 milliliters of peripheral blood, collected into EDTA-treated Vacutainer tubes. Ficoll-Paque density-gradient centrifugation was used to isolate PBMCs, with at least 7 million per sample. Total RNA, at least 6 micrograms per sample, was extracted from PBMCs with Trizol reagent. Naive CD45RAhigh/CD27high T cell percentages were measured by flow cytometry on a PBMC aliquot from every donor. The investigation overall reported the following: Compared with the aged group, the long-lived group had more naive CD4+ T cells, fewer expanded clones and increased TCR diversity, a pattern suggesting age selection. The CMV infection status of donors was not known, potentially confounding age-related changes in expanded clonotypes. Bulk unsorted PBMC profiling prevented conclusive comparison of naive and antigen-experienced compartments. There was a strong correlation between observed TCR beta diversity and the percentage of naive T cells measured by flow cytometry. Estimates of total diversity based on one million sequenced T cells were considered lower bounds and underestimates. As age increased, observed TCR beta diversity per million T cells dropped in a roughly linear way, and a significant reduction was already evident by age 40.

As encoded in the germline V gene, CDR1 is MNHEY while CDR2 is SVGAGI. The CDR3 covers 15 residues, taking in both the cysteine and the phenylalanine. The sequence is cut down to CDR3 DNA, 45 bases in frame from base 1. V and J are trimmed by 0 bases and 7 bases, and the gene matches miss 6 bases of the junction. The receptor was derived from a man in his sixties in good health. What was sequenced was blood. The chain is made from TRBV6-5 and TRBJ1-2, and 9 junctional nucleotides match TRBD1. The CDR3 protein is CASSYSRDRVLGYTF. The DNA is as follows: TGTGCCAGCAGTTACTCTCGGGACAGGGTTCTTGGCTACACCTTC.